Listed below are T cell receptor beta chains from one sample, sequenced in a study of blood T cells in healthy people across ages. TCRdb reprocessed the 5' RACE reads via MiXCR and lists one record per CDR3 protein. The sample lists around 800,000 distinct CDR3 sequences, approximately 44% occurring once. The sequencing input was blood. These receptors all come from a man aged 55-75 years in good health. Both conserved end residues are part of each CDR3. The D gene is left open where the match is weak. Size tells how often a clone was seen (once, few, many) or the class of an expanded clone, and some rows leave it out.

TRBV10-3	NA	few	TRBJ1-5	TGTGCCATCAGTGTCTCCATTGGTCAGCCCCAGCATTTT	CAISVSIGQPQHF
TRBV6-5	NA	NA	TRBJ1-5	TGTGCCGGCAGTCCCCGACACGATAGCAATCAGCCCCAGCATTTT	CAGSPRHDSNQPQHF
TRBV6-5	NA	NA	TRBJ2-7	TGTGCCAGCAGTTACTCGAACGAGCAGTACTTC	CASSYSNEQYF
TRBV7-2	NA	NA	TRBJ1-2	TGTGCCAGCAGCGCGAACCCACAGGGAAAATATGGCTACACCTTC	CASSANPQGKYGYTF
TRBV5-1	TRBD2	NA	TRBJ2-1	TGCGCCAGCAGCTTCGGAGCGGGAGTTTCAAATGAGCAGTTCTTC	CASSFGAGVSNEQFF
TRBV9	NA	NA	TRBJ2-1	TGTGCCAGCAGCAAGAAGGACAGAGGCTTATACGAGCAGTTCTTC	CASSKKDRGLYEQFF
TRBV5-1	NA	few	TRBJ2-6	TGCGCCAGCAGCCTTACAGCACCGGTCTCTGGGGCCAACGTCCTGACTTTC	CASSLTAPVSGANVLTF
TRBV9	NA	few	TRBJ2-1	TGTGCCAGCAGCGTAGACGCAGGGTTCTCCTACAATGAGCAGTTCTTC	CASSVDAGFSYNEQFF
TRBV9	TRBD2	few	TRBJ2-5	TGTGCCAGCAGCGTAGGTACTAGCGGAATCCAAGAGACCCAGTACTTC	CASSVGTSGIQETQYF
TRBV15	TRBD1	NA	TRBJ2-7	TGTGCCACCAGCAGAGTTCGGACAGGTACCTACGAGCAGTACTTC	CATSRVRTGTYEQYF
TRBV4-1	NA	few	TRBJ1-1	TGCGCCAGCAGCCAACAAAGAAACACTGAAGCTTTCTTT	CASSQQRNTEAFF
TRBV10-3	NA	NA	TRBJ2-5	TGTGCCATCAGTGACCACGGAGGGATAGGTCAAGAGACCCAGTACTTC	CAISDHGGIGQETQYF
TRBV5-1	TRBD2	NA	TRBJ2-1	TGCGCCAGCAGCCTCGCCGGGACTAGCGGGGGGATGACCTACAATGAGCAGTTCTTC	CASSLAGTSGGMTYNEQFF
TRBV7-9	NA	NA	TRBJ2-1	TGTGCCAGCAGCTTAGCGCTAGGCCGCTCCTACAATGAGCAGTTCTTC	CASSLALGRSYNEQFF
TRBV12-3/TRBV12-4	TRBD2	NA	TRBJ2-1	TGTGCCAGCAGTGTGTTAGCGGGGGTCAATGAGCAGTTCTTC	CASSVLAGVNEQFF
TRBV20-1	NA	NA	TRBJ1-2	TGCAGTGCTAGAGAGCCGGGCACAGCTAACTATGGCTACACCTTC	CSAREPGTANYGYTF
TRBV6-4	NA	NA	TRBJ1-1	TGTGCCAGCAGTGACAGGGTGAACACTGAAGCTTTCTTT	CASSDRVNTEAFF
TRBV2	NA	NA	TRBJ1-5	TGTGCCAGCAAGATCACAAATCAGCCCCAGCATTTT	CASKITNQPQHF
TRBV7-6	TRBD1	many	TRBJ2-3	TGTGCCAGCAGCTTAGGGACAGGCTACACAGATACGCAGTATTTT	CASSLGTGYTDTQYF
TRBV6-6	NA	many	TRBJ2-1	TGTGCCAGCAGTTACTCCAGGGGAAATGAGCAGTTCTTC	CASSYSRGNEQFF
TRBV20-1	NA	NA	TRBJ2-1	TGCAGTGCTAGAGGCACTCCCAGGGGAGAAAATGAGCAGTTCTTC	CSARGTPRGENEQFF
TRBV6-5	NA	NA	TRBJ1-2	TGTGCCAGCAGTCCACCGGGACGGGCTTCCCTCTATGGCTACACCTTC	CASSPPGRASLYGYTF
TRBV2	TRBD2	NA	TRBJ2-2	TGTGCCACGGGACTAGCAAACACCGGGGAGCTGTTTTTT	CATGLANTGELFF
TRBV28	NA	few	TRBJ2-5	TGTGCTGTCAAGGGGGGCTGGCAAGAGACCCAGTACTTC	CAVKGGWQETQYF
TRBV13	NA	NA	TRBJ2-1	TGTGCCAGCAGATCAAGGTGGGCTTACAATGAGCAGTTCTTC	CASRSRWAYNEQFF
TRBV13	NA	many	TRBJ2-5	TGTGCCAGCAGCCAGACAGCCCAAGAGACCCAGTACTTC	CASSQTAQETQYF
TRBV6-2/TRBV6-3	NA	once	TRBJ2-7	TGTGCCAGCAGTTACTTGCCAGGGAGACCCTACGAGCAGTACTTC	CASSYLPGRPYEQYF
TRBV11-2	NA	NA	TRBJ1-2	TGTGCCAGCAGCTTAGGCGTAAGGGGCTTAAACTATGGCTACACCTTC	CASSLGVRGLNYGYTF
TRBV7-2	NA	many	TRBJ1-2	TGTGCCAGCAGCCTGGGGACGGGCGCTTCCTATGGCTACACCTTC	CASSLGTGASYGYTF
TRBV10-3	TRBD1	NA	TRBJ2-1	TGTGCCATCAGTGAGGACAGGGGATCCACGAATGAGCAGTTCTTC	CAISEDRGSTNEQFF
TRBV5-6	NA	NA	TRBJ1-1	TGTGCCAGCAGCTTGCGAGTGATGCAAACTGAAGCTTTCTTT	CASSLRVMQTEAFF
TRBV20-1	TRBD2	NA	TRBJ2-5	TGCAGTGCCCCGACTAGCGGGAGAAGAGAGACCCAGTACTTC	CSAPTSGRRETQYF
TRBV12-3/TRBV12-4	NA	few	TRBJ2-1	TGTGCCAGCAGTCGGGGGGACAGCCTCTACAATGAGCAGTTCTTC	CASSRGDSLYNEQFF
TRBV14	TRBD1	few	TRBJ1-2	TGTGCCAGCAGCAAGGTCGGGACAGGGGGCTACACCTTC	CASSKVGTGGYTF
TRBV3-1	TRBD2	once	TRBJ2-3	TGTGCCAGCAGCCGACTAGCGGGGGGGCCATCAGATACGCAGTATTTT	CASSRLAGGPSDTQYF
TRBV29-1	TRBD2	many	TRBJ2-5	TGCAGCGTTCGGTCGGGGGGATTGGGAGAGACCCAGTACTTC	CSVRSGGLGETQYF
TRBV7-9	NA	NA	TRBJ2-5	TGTGCCAGCAGCTTAAGTGAAACAATCCAAGAGACCCAGTACTTC	CASSLSETIQETQYF
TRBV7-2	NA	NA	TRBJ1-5	TGTGCCAGCAGCCCCCCGGGGCTGGGCAATCAGCCCCAGCATTTT	CASSPPGLGNQPQHF
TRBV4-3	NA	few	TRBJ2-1	TGCGCCAGCAGCCAAGGAGTCGGCGGTGAGCAGTTCTTC	CASSQGVGGEQFF
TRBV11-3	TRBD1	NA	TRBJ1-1	TGTGCCAGCAGCCCGAGAAACAGGGGAACTGAAGCTTTCTTT	CASSPRNRGTEAFF
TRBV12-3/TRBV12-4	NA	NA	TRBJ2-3	TGTGCCAGCAGTTTCGTAGATACGCAGTATTTT	CASSFVDTQYF
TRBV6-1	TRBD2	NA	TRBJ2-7	TGTGCCAGCTGTCTCGGGGGGGGTATTAACGAGCAGTACTTC	CASCLGGGINEQYF
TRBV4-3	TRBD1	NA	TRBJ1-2	TGCGCCAGCAGCCAAGTTAGGGGGACAGCCTATGGCTACACCTTC	CASSQVRGTAYGYTF
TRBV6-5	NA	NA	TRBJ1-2	TGTGCCAGCAGTTACGGGAATAACTATGGCTACACCTTC	CASSYGNNYGYTF
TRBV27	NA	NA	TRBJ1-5	TGTGCCAGCAGGAAATATCTACAACCAAATCAGCCCCAGCATTTT	CASRKYLQPNQPQHF
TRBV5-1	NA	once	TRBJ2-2	TGCGCCAGCACCGAAACTCTCAGGTCCACCGGGGAGCTGTTTTTT	CASTETLRSTGELFF
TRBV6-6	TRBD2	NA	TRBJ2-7	TGTGCCAGCAGAGGGGACTACTACGAGCAGTACTTC	CASRGDYYEQYF
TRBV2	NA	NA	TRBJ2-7	TGTGCCAGCAGTGTCCGAAGAATGGAGCAGTACTTC	CASSVRRMEQYF
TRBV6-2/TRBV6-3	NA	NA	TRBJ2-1	TGTGCCAGCAGTTACACGGGCCCCCGCGGGGCAAGCTCCTACAATGAGCAGTTCTTC	CASSYTGPRGASSYNEQFF
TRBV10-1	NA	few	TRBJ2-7	TGCGCCAGCAGGAGAGACAAAACCTACGAGCAGTACTTC	CASRRDKTYEQYF
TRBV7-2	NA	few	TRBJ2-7	TGTGCCAGCAGCTGGCCAGGGATGAAAGGCTACGAGCAGTACTTC	CASSWPGMKGYEQYF
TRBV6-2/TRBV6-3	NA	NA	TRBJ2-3	TGTGCCAGCAGCCCCCTCAGACAGAACACAGATACGCAGTATTTT	CASSPLRQNTDTQYF
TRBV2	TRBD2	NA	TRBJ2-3	TGTGCCAGCAGTGGGGACTATTCGGCCATAGATACGCAGTATTTT	CASSGDYSAIDTQYF
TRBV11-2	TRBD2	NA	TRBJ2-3	TGTGCCAGCAGCTCCTTTGGGACTATGGGGGATACGCAGTATTTT	CASSSFGTMGDTQYF
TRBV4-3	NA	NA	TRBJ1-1	TGCGCCAGCAGCCAATATGAGAACGCTGAAGCTTTCTTT	CASSQYENAEAFF
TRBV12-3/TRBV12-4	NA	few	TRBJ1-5	TGTGCCAGCAGTTTTTTTGCGAGCAATCAGCCCCAGCATTTT	CASSFFASNQPQHF
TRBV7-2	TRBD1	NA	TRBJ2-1	TGTGCCAGCAGCCGGGACAGGGGGCCCTACAATGAGCAGTTCTTC	CASSRDRGPYNEQFF
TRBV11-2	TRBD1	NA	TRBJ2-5	TGTGCCAGCAGCTTAGGAGTCGACAGGGGAGAGACCCAGTACTTC	CASSLGVDRGETQYF
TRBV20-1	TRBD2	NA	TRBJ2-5	TGCAGTGCTAGTACTCTAGCGGGGGTGCAAGAGACCCAGTACTTC	CSASTLAGVQETQYF
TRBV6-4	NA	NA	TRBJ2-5	TGTGCCAAACCTAAAGGGCTCCAAGAGACCCAGTACTTC	CAKPKGLQETQYF